This T cell receptor (beta chain) was recovered during a study of response to subunit inactivated influenza vaccine. The sample holds many counts of this clonotype. Its antigen is currently unknown. Trimming cost V 6 bases and J 3 bases; bases outside gene matches: 5. CDR3 length: 13 residues. TCRdb re-derived calls from the RT-PCR reads in MiXCR, one entry per CDR3 protein. Here the sample spans 650,000 to 700,000 distinct CDR3 sequences, around a sixth being singletons. Study-level findings and limits: Each seasonal flu vaccination may recruit only limited new T cells, authors suggested.

This TCR came from a man aged 45 to 65 who received an inactivated influenza vaccine. This chain links TRBV12-3 or TRBV12-4 with TRBJ2-7, with 7 nucleotides matching TRBD1. The sample consisted of PBMCs from blood, taken 12 days after vaccination. CDR3 sequence: CASSPDRVYEQYF. The CDR3 nucleotides are TGTGCCAGCAGCCCCGACAGGGTCTACGAGCAGTACTTC.